This entry concerns a single T cell receptor (beta chain). This entry comes from a study of blood T cell repertoires in COVID-19. Whole-study context: T cells, B-cell-depleted T cells, or PBMCs supplied cDNA or gDNA.

Original methodology: It was from reference gene primer amplification that nucleated cell counts were estimated. The method was immunoSEQ multiplex PCR; TCRdb's version includes in-frame clones alone and lacks a portion of them. That table gives V, J and clone size, and the DNA gave D and trimming. The data contain some 75,000 clones, over 60% of them singletons. The sample comprised peripheral blood. This clonotype was sampled from a woman of 80 years or more with active or convalescent COVID-19.

The CDR3 bases are TGCGCCAGCGGAGCGGGGGGAGGCGCAGATACGCAGTATTTT. The encoded protein is CASGAGGGADTQYF. This chain uses TRBV5-1 with TRBJ2-3; TRBD2 aligns across 9 bases. This CDR3 region has 14 residues. Per the germline V gene, CDR1 is SGHRS and CDR2 is YFSETQ. The V and J ends lost 7 bases and 4 bases, in that order; junction bases with no gene match: 7.